The present TCR beta chain was sequenced within a study of T cell responses to AZD1222 COVID-19 vaccine. Across the study: Second doses at about 4 or about 12 weeks were pooled. Study-wide points: Unmutated regions of variants are reportedly targeted by nearly half of spike-specific TCRs. The donor group comprised mostly white British people and more females; the analysis possibly underestimated clonal diversity.

J gave up 4 bases and V 4 bases, and 8 bases lay outside the gene matches. Germline-derived CDR1 and CDR2 are KGHDR and SFDVKD. The CDR3 runs 17 residues. To note about this clone: The antigen is undetermined.

Only in-frame clones appear in the TCRdb table, and some are missing; sequencing was by immunoSEQ multiplex PCR. The sample contains around 150,000 clones, 80% to 90% of which appear only once. The source was peripheral blood, collected on day 0 of AZD1222 vaccination. The J gene is TRBJ2-2, the V gene TRBV24-1, with TRBD1 identical over 10 bases. This clonotype was sampled from an adult in good health. The CDR3 DNA follows: TGTGCCACCAGTGACAAGGGACAGGGGCGATTCACCGGGGAGCTGTTTTTT. It encodes CATSDKGQGRFTGELFF.